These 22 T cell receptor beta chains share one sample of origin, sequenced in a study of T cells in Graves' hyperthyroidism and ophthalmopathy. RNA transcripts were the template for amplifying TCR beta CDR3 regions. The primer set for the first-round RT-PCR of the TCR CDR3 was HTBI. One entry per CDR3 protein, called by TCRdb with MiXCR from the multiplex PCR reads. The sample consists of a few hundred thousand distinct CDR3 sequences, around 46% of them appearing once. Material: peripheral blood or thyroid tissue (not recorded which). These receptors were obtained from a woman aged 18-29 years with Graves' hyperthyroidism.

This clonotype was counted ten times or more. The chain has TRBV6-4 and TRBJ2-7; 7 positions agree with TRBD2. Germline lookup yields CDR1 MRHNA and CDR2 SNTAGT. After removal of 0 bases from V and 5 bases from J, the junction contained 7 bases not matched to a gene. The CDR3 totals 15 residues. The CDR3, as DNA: TGTGCCAGCAGTGACTCCCATGGCGGGAGCCACGAGCAGTACTTC. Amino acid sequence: CASSDSHGGSHEQYF.

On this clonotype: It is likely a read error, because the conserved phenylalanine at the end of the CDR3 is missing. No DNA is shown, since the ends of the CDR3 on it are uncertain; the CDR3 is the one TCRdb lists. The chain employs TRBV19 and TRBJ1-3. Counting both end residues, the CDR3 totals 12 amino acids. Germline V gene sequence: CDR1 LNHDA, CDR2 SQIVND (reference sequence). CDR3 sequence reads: CASSPQFLGQPP.

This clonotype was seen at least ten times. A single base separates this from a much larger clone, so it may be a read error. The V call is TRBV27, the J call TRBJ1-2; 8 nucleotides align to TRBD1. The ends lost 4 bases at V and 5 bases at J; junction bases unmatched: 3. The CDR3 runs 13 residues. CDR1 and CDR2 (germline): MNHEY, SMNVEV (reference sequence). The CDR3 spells CASSSDRVYGYTF. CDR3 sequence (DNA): TGTGCCAGCAGTTCGGACAGGGTTTATGGCTACACCTTC.

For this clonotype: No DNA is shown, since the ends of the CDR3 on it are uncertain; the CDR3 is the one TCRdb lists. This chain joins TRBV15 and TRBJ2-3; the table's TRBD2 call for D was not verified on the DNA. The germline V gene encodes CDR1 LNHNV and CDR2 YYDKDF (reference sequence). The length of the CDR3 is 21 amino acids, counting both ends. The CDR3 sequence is CATSFYICSANLAESTDTQYF.

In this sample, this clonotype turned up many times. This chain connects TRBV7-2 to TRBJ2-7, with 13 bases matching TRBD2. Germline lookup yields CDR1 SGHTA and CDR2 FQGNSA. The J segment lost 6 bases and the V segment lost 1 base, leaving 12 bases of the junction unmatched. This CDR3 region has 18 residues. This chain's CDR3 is CASSLELAGLAGMVEQYF. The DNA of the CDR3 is TGTGCCAGCAGCTTAGAATTGGCGGGACTAGCGGGAATGGTCGAGCAGTACTTC.

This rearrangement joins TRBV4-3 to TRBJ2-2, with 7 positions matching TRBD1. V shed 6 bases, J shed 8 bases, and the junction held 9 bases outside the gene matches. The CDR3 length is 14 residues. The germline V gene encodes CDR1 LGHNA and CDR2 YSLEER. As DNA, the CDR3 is TGCGCCAGCAGGCCCGGACAGGTTGGGGGGGAGCTGTTTTTT. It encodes CASRPGQVGGELFF.

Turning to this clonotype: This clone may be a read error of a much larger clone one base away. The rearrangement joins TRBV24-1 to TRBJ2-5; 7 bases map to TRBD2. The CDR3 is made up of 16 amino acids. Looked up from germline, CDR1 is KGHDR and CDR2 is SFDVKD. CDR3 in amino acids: CASSGAASGAEGTQCF. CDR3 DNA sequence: TGTGCCAGCAGCGGAGCGGCTAGCGGAGCAGAGGGGACCCAGTGCTTC.

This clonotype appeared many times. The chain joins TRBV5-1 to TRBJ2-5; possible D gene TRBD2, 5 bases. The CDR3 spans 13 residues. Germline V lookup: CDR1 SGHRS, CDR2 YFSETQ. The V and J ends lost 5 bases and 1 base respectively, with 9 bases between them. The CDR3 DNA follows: TGCGCCAGCAGGCAAACTAGCCAAGAGACCCAGTACTTC. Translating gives CASRQTSQETQYF.

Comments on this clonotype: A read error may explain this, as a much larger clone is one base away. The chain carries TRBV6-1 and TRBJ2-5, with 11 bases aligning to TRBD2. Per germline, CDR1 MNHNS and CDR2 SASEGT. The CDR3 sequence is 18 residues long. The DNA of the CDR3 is TGTGCCAGCAGTGAAGCCTACACCGTTAGCGGGAGGGGAGAGACCCGGTACTTC. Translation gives CASSEAYTVSGRGETRYF.

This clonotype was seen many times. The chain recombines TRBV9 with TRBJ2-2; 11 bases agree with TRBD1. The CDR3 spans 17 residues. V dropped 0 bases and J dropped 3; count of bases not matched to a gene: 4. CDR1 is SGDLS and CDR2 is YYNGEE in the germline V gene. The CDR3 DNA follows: TGTGCCAGCAGCGTAGAATCGGGACAGGGGGACACCGGGGAGCTGTTTTTT. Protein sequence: CASSVESGQGDTGELFF.

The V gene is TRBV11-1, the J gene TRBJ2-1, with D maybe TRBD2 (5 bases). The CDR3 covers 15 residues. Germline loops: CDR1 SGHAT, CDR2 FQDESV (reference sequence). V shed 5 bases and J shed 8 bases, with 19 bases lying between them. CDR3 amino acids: CASSRERRTFDEQFF. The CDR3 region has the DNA TGTGCCAGCAGCCGTGAGCGGAGAACCTTCGATGAGCAGTTCTTC.

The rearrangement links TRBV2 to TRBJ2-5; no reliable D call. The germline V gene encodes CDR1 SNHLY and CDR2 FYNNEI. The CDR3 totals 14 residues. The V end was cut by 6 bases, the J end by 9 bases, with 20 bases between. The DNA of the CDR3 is TGTGCCAGCAGCCCTATCCTCGCAAATCAGCCCCAGTACTTC. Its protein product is CASSPILANQPQYF.

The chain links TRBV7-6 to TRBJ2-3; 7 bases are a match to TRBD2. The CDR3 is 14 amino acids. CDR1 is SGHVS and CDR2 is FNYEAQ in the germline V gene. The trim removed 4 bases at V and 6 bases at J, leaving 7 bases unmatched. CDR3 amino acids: CASSSGLVADTQYF. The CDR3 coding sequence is TGTGCCAGCAGCTCCGGACTAGTCGCGGATACGCAGTATTTT.

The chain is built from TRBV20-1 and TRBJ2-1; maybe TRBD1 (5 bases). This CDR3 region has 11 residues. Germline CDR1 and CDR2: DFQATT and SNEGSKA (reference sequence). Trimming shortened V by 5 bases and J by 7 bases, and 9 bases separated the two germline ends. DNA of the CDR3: TGCAGTGCTCTCTGGACAAATGAGCAGTTCTTC. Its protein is CSALWTNEQFF.

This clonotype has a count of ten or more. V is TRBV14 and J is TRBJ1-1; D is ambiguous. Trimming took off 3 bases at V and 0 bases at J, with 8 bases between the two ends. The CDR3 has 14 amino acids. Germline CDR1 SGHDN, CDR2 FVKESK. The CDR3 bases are TGTGCCAGCAGCCATCGACACTTGAACACTGAAGCTTTCTTT. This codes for CASSHRHLNTEAFF.

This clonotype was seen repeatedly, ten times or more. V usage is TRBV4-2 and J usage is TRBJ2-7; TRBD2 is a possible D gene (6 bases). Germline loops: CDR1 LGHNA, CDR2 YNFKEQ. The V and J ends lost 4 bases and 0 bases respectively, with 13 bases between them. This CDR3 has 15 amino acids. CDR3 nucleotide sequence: TGTGCCAGCAGCCCGCCGGGACTCAACTCCTACGAGCAGTACTTC. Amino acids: CASSPPGLNSYEQYF.

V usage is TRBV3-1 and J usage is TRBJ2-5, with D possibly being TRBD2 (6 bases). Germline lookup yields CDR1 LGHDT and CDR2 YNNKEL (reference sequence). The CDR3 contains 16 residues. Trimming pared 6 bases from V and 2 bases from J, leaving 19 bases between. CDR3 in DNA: TGTGCCAGCAGTATCCTAGGTCGGGAGCTGCAAGAGACCCAGTACTTC. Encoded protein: CASSILGRELQETQYF.

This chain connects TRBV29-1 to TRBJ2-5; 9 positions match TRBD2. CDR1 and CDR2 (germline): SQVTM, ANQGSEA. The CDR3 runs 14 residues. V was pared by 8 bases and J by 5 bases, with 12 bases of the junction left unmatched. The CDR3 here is CSPARTSARETQYF. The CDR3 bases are TGCAGCCCGGCCCGGACTAGCGCTAGGGAGACCCAGTACTTC.

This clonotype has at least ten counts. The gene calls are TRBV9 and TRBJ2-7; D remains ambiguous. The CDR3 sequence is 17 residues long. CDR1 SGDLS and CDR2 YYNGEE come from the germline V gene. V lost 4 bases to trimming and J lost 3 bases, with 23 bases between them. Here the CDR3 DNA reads TGTGCCAGCAGCCCCCATGACCCACCCCTGCCCCTCTACGAGCAGTACTTC. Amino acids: CASSPHDPPLPLYEQYF.

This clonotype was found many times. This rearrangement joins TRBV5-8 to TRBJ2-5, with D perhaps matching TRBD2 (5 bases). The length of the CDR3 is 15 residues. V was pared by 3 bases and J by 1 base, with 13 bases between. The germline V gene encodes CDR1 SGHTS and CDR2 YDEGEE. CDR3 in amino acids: CASSSEGRGQETQYF. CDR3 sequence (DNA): TGTGCCAGCAGCTCCGAAGGACGGGGCCAAGAGACCCAGTACTTC.

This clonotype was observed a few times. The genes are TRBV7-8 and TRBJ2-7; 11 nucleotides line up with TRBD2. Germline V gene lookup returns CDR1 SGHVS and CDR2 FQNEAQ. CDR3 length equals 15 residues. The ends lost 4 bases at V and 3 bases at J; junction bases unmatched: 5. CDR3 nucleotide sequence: TGTGCCAGCAGCTCCCCGGGACTAGCGGTCTACGAGCAGTACTTC. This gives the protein CASSSPGLAVYEQYF.

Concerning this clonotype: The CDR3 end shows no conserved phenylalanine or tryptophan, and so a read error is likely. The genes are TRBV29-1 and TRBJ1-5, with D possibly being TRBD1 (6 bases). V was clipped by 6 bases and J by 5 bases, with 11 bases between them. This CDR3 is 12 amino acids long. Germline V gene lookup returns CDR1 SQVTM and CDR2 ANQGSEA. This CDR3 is CSVGAGDQPQHL. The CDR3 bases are TGCAGCGTAGGCGCAGGGGATCAGCCCCAGCATCTT.